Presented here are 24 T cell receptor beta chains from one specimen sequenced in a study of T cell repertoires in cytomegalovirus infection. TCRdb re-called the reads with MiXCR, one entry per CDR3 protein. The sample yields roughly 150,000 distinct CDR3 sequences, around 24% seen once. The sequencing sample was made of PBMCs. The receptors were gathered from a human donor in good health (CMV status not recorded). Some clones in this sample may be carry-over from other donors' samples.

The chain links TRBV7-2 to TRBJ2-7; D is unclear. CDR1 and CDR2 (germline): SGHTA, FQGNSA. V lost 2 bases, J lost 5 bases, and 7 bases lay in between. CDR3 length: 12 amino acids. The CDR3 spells CASSLNFDEQYF. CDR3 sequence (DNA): TGTGCCAGCAGCTTAAACTTTGACGAGCAGTACTTC.

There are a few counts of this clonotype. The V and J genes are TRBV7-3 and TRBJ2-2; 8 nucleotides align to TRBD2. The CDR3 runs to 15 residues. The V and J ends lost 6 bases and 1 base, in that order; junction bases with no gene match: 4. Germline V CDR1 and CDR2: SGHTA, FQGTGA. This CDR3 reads CASRLSGGNTGELFF. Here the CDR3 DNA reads TGTGCCAGCAGACTAAGCGGGGGGAACACCGGGGAGCTGTTTTTT.

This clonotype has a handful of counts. The CDR3 DNA is TGTGCCAGCAGCCCTCCATCCAGGGAGCAGTACTTC. Its translation is CASSPPSREQYF. The genes are TRBV11-2 and TRBJ2-7; D uncertain. The CDR3 has 12 amino acids. Trimming removed 5 bases from V and 7 bases from J, with 12 bases in between. Germline V gene data show CDR1 as SGHAT and CDR2 as FQNNGV.

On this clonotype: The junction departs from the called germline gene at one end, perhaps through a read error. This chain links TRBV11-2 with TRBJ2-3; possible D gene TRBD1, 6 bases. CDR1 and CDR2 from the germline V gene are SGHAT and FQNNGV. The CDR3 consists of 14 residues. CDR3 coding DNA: TGTGTCAGCAGCCCAACAGGGCCGGGAGATACGCAGTATTTT. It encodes CVSSPTGPGDTQYF.

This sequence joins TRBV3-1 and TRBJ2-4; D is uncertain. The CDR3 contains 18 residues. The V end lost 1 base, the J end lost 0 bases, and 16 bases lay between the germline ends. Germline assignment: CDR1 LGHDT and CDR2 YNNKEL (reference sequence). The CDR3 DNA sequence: TGTGCCAGCAGCCAAGGTGCAGTCCACCCCGGAGCCAAAAACATTCAGTACTTC. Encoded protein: CASSQGAVHPGAKNIQYF.

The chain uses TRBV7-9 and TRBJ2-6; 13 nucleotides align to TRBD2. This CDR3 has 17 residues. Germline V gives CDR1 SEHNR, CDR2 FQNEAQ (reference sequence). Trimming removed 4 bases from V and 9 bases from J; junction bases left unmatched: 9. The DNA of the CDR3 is TGTGCCAGCAGCTACGGACTAGCGGGAGCGGGAGTCAACGTCCTGACTTTC. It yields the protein CASSYGLAGAGVNVLTF.

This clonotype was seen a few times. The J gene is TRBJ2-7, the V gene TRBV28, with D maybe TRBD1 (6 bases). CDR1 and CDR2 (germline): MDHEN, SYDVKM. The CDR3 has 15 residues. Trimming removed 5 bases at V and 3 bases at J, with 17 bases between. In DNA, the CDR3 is TGTGCCAGCAGTAACCTAACAGGGAAGTTCTACGAGCAGTACTTC. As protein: CASSNLTGKFYEQYF.

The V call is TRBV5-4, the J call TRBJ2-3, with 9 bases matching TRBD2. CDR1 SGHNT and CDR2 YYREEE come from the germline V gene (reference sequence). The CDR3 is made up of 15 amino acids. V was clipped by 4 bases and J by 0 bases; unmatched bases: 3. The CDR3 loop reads CASSPTSGSTDTQYF. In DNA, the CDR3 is TGTGCCAGCAGCCCGACTAGCGGAAGCACAGATACGCAGTATTTT.

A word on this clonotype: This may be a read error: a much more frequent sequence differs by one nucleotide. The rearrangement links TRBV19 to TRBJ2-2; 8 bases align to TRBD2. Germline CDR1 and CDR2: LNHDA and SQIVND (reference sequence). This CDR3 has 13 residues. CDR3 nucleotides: TGTGGCAGTAGTAGCGGGACATTCGGGGAGCTGTTTTTT. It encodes CGSSSGTFGELFF.

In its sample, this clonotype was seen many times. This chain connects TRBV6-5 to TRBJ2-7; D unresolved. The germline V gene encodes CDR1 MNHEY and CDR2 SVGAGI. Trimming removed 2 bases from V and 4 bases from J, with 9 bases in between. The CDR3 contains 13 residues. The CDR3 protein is CASSYGQSYEQYF. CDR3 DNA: TGTGCCAGCAGTTACGGCCAGAGTTACGAGCAGTACTTC.

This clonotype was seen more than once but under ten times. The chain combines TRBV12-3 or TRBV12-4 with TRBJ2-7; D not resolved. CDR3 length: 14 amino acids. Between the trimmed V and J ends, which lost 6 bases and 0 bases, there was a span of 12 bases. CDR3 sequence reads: CASRESSSSYEQYF. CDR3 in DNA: TGTGCCAGCAGGGAATCGTCGAGCTCCTACGAGCAGTACTTC.

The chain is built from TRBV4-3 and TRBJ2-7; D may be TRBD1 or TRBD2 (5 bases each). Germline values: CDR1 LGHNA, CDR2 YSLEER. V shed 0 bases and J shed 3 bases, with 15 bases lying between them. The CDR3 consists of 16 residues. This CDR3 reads CASSQEVRDGGYEQYF. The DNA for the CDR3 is TGCGCCAGCAGCCAAGAAGTCCGGGACGGAGGCTACGAGCAGTACTTC.

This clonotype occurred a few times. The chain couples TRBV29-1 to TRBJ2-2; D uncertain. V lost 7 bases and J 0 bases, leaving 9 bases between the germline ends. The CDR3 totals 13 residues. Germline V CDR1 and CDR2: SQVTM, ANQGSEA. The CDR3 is CSGSVTNTGELFF. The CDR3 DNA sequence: TGCAGCGGGAGCGTAACGAACACCGGGGAGCTGTTTTTT.

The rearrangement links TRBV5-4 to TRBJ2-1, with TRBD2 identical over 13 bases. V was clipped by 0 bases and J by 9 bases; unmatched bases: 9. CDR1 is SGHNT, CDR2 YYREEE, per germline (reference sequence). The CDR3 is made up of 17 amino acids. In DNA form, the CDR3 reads TGTGCCAGCAGCTTGGAAACCCCGGGACTAGCGGGACTTGAGCAGTTCTTC. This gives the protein CASSLETPGLAGLEQFF.

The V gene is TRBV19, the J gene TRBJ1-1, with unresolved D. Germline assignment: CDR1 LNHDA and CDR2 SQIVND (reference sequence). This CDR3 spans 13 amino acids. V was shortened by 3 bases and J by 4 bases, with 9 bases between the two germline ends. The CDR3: CASSMGKGTEAFF. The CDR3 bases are TGTGCCAGTAGTATGGGGAAGGGCACTGAAGCTTTCTTT.

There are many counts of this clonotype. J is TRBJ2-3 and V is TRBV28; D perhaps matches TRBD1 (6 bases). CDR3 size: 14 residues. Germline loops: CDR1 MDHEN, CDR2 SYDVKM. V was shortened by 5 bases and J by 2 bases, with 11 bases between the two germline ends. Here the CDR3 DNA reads TGTGCCAGCAGTCCCGGACAGCCCACAGATACGCAGTATTTT. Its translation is CASSPGQPTDTQYF.

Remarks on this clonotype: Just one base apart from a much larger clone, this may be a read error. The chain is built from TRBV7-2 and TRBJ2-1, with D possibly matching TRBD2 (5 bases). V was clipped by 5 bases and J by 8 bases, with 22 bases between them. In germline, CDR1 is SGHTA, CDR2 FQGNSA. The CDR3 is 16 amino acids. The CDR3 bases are TGTGCCAGCAGCATCGGGCGGGCTCCCCAACAGCATGAGCAGTTCTTC. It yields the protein CASSIGRAPQQHEQFF. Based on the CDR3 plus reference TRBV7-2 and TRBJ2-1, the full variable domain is GAGVSQSPSNKVTEKGKDVELRCDPISGHTALYWYRQSLGQGLEFLIYFQGNSAPDKSGLPSDRFSAERTGGSVSTLTIQRTQQEDSAVYLCASSIGRAPQQHEQFFGPGTRLTVL.

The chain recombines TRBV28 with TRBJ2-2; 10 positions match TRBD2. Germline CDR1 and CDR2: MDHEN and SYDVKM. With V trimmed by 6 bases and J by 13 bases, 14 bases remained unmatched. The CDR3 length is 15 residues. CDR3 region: CASSPRLAGAPRLFF. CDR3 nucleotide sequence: TGTGCCAGCAGCCCAAGGCTAGCGGGGGCTCCTCGGCTGTTTTTT.

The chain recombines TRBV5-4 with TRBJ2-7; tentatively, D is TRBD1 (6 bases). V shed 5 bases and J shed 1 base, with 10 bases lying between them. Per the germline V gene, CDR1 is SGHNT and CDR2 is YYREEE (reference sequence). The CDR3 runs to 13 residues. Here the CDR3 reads CASRLQGSYEQYF. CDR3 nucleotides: TGTGCCAGCAGATTACAGGGTTCCTACGAGCAGTACTTC.

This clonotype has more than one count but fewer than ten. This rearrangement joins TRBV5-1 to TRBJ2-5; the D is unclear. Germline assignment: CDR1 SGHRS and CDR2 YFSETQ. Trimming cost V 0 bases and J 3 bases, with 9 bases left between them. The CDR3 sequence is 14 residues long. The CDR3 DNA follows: TGCGCCAGCAGCTTGGTGGGCAGAGAAGAGACCCAGTACTTC. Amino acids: CASSLVGREETQYF.

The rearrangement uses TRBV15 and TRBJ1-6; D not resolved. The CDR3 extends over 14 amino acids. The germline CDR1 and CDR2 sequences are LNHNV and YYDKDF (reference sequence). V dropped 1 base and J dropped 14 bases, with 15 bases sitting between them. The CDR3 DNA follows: TGTGCCACCAGCAGAGTAATGGAGAAAGGAGCCCTCCACTTT. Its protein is CATSRVMEKGALHF.

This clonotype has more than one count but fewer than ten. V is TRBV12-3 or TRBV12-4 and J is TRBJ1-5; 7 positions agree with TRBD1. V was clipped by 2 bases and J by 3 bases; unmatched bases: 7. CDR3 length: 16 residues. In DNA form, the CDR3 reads TGTGCCAGCAGTTTATCGCAGGGGGTACCCAATCAGCCCCAGCATTTT. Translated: CASSLSQGVPNQPQHF.

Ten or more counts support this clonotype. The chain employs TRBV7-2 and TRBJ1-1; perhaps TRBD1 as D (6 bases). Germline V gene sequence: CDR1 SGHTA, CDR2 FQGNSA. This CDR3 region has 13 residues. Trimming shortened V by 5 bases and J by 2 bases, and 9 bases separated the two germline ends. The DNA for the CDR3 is TGTGCCAGCAGCAGGACAGCTAACACTGAAGCTTTCTTT. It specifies CASSRTANTEAFF.

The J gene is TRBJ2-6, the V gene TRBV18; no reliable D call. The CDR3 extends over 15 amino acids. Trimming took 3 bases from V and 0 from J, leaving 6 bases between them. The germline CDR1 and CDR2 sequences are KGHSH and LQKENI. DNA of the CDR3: TGTGCCAGCTCACCGGAGAGCTCTGGGGCCAACGTCCTGACTTTC. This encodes CASSPESSGANVLTF.